This T cell receptor (beta chain) was sequenced in a study of T cell responses to AZD1222 COVID-19 vaccine. Data came from immunoSEQ multiplex PCR; TCRdb stores just in-frame clones and leaves some out. The sample holds tens of thousands of clones, around 91% seen once. Study-wide results and limits: Females outnumbered males among donors, who were mostly white British; clonal diversity was possibly underestimated. Of spike-specific TCRs, nearly half reportedly target regions left unmutated in variants.

In germline, CDR1 is LGHNA, CDR2 YSLEER. V shed 2 bases, J shed 1 base, and the junction held 7 bases outside the gene matches. The CDR3 sequence is 17 residues long. As concerns this clone: The antigen is unknown.

Sample: peripheral blood, taken on day 0 of MenACWY control vaccination. The rearrangement uses TRBV4-3 and TRBJ2-3; 9 bases match TRBD2. The receptor was isolated from an adult in good health. The DNA for the CDR3 is TGCGCCAGCAGCCAAAGGGCCATAGCGGGGGGCACAGATACGCAGTATTTT. It is translated as CASSQRAIAGGTDTQYF.